What follows are 11 T cell receptor beta chains derived from one specimen sequenced in a study of cytomegalovirus exposure and HLA in healthy donors. PCR was performed using 60 Vbeta and 13 Jbeta primers. Produced via immunoSEQ multiplex PCR; TCRdb's table is partial and in-frame only. Its clone listing holds some 96,000 clones. What was sequenced was PBMCs. Receptors originate from a woman aged 25 to 39 in good health and CMV-seronegative.

This chain uses TRBV9 with TRBJ2-5; TRBD1 is a possible D gene (6 bases). In germline, CDR1 is SGDLS, CDR2 YYNGEE. The CDR3 spans 15 residues. Trimming cost V 0 bases and J 2 bases, with 11 bases left between them. The CDR3 DNA is TGTGCCAGCAGCGTAGTAAAGGGGGAACAAGAGACCCAGTACTTC. Its translation is CASSVVKGEQETQYF. Using reference TRBV9 and TRBJ2-5 for the parts outside the CDR3, the full variable domain is DSGVTQTPKHLITATGQRVTLRCSPRSGDLSVYWYQQSLDQGLQFLIQYYNGEERAKGNILERFSAQQFPDLHSELNLSSLELGDSALYFCASSVVKGEQETQYFGPGTRLLVL.

The V call is TRBV7-3, the J call TRBJ2-1, with 11 bases matching TRBD1. The CDR3 has 16 residues. The V and J ends lost 8 bases and 5 bases, in that order; junction bases with no gene match: 11. CDR1 and CDR2 from the germline V gene are SGHTA and FQGTGA. The CDR3 nucleotides are TGTGCCAGCGCTGGGGCGGGACAGGGGGAGAACAATGAGCAGTTCTTC. This translates into CASAGAGQGENNEQFF.

This chain links TRBV6-5 with TRBJ1-2; 7 bases match TRBD1. Unmatched junction bases numbered 6, after V lost 4 bases and J lost 7 bases. Germline V gene lookup returns CDR1 MNHEY and CDR2 SVGAGI. The CDR3 is 13 residues long. For the CDR3, the DNA is TGTGCCAGCAGTTCCAGGACAGGTTCTGGCTACACCTTC. Translation: CASSSRTGSGYTF.

V gene TRBV2 combines with J gene TRBJ2-6; the D gene is possibly TRBD1 (6 bases). Trimming removed 6 bases at V and 0 bases at J, with 15 bases between. CDR1 SNHLY and CDR2 FYNNEI come from the germline V gene. This CDR3 has 17 residues. The CDR3: CASSADRSSSGANVLTF. The CDR3 DNA reads as TGTGCCAGCAGCGCCGACAGGTCCAGCTCTGGGGCCAACGTCCTGACTTTC.

This chain uses TRBV29-1 with TRBJ2-5; D is perhaps TRBD2 (5 bases). The V end lost 3 bases, the J end lost 1 base, and 9 bases lay between the germline ends. The CDR3 covers 13 residues. The germline V gene has CDR1 SQVTM and CDR2 ANQGSEA. CDR3 protein: CSVDAGSQETQYF. CDR3 coding DNA: TGCAGCGTTGACGCGGGCTCCCAAGAGACCCAGTACTTC.

This chain joins TRBV5-6 and TRBJ2-3; D is perhaps TRBD2 (5 bases). The CDR3 loop spans 13 amino acids. The V gene's germline CDR1 is SGHDT and CDR2 YYEEEE. Trimming stripped 0 bases from V and 6 bases from J, with 8 bases between. Here the CDR3 DNA reads TGTGCCAGCAGCTTGGCCCCGGGGGATACGCAGTATTTT. Residues: CASSLAPGDTQYF.

The genes are TRBV29-1 and TRBJ2-2; 7 nucleotides align to TRBD1. V was clipped by 7 bases and J by 5 bases; unmatched bases: 13. Germline V gives CDR1 SQVTM, CDR2 ANQGSEA. The CDR3 is 15 amino acids. The chain's CDR3 is CSAARTNRGTGELFF. The CDR3 nucleotides are TGCAGCGCTGCCAGAACTAACAGGGGAACCGGGGAGCTGTTTTTT.

The V and J genes are TRBV9 and TRBJ2-1; 8 nucleotides line up with TRBD2. V was clipped by 6 bases and J by 0 bases; unmatched bases: 5. Germline V gene lookup returns CDR1 SGDLS and CDR2 YYNGEE. The CDR3 totals 15 residues. DNA of the CDR3: TGTGCCAGCACTCGGGGGGGGGACTCCTACAATGAGCAGTTCTTC. Translating it yields CASTRGGDSYNEQFF.

V and J are TRBV13 and TRBJ2-5; D possibly corresponds to TRBD2 (7 bases). The germline V and J ends were trimmed by 5 bases and 4 bases, with 14 bases remaining between them. Germline CDR1 PRHDT, CDR2 FYEKMQ (reference sequence). This CDR3 spans 14 amino acids. The CDR3 loop is CASSPRGARETQYF. Written as DNA, the CDR3 is TGTGCCAGCAGCCCCCGGGGGGCCAGAGAGACCCAGTACTTC.

The rearrangement links TRBV7-3 to TRBJ1-2; D might be TRBD1 (6 bases). The V end lost 0 bases, the J end lost 5 bases, and 16 bases lay between the germline ends. CDR3 length: 16 amino acids. Germline V CDR1 and CDR2: SGHTA, FQGTGA. The CDR3 sequence is CASSLTGIEGVYGYTF. CDR3 DNA sequence: TGTGCCAGCAGCTTAACCGGAATTGAGGGGGTATATGGCTACACCTTC.

The rearrangement uses TRBV5-1 and TRBJ2-1; possibly TRBD1 for D (6 bases). Germline V lookup: CDR1 SGHRS, CDR2 YFSETQ. Between the trimmed V and J ends, which lost 4 bases and 5 bases, there was a span of 19 bases. The CDR3 sequence is 16 residues long. The CDR3, as DNA: TGCGCCAGCAGCCCAGATGAGGGGGAGCCTCACAATGAGCAGTTCTTC. This sequence encodes CASSPDEGEPHNEQFF.